These 26 T cell receptor beta chains originate from one sample sequenced in a study of T cell responses to AZD1222 COVID-19 vaccine listed by TCRdb under 2021. Receptor libraries were prepared by the immunoSEQ multiplex PCR assay. TCRdb obtained this table from immuneACCESS and retained in-frame rearrangements with V and J assigned. These tables miss some clones; where compared with another copy, unresolved V genes account for less than half of the shortfall, and the remainder is unexplained. Recorded for this sample are tens of thousands of clones; about four fifths of them occurred a single time. Jointly, the top ten make up less than 25% of the sample. Sample time point, as interpreted from the label and publication: about 28 days (+/-7) after the second vaccine dose. The treatment or condition label here, explained by the study, means: meningococcal conjugate vaccine given as trial control.

The material sequenced was peripheral blood, taken 28 days after the second dose of the MenACWY control vaccine. The receptor set was obtained from an adult who received the MenACWY meningococcal vaccine as a control.

The chain couples TRBV30 to TRBJ1-6; D not certain. V lost 2 bases, J lost 13 bases, and 21 bases lay in between. CDR3 length: 15 residues. CDR1 is GTSNPN, CDR2 SVGIG, per germline (reference sequence). The CDR3 nucleotides are TGTGCCTGGAGTCAGGAGACATGGTTCCTAACCCCCCTCCACTTT. Residues: CAWSQETWFLTPLHF.

CDR3 sequence: CASSYFGQPEAFF. The CDR3 DNA is TGTGCCAGCAGTTACTTCGGACAGCCTGAAGCTTTCTTT. V is TRBV6-5 and J is TRBJ1-1; D might be TRBD1 (6 bases). The V end was cut by 1 base, the J end by 6 bases, with 9 bases between. Germline V gene lookup returns CDR1 MNHEY and CDR2 SVGAGI. The CDR3 length is 13 residues.

The chain couples TRBV18 to TRBJ2-1, with 7 bases that match TRBD1. Germline-derived CDR1 and CDR2 are KGHSH and LQKENI. Unmatched junction bases numbered 6, after V lost 1 base and J lost 6 bases. The CDR3 sequence is 15 residues long. The CDR3 region has the DNA TGTGCCAGCTCACCACAATTTGCAGGGGGCAATGAGCAGTTCTTC. Its protein product is CASSPQFAGGNEQFF. Full variable domain (remainder filled in from reference TRBV18 and TRBJ2-1): NAGVMQNPRHLVRRRGQEARLRCSPMKGHSHVYWYRQLPEEGLKFMVYLQKENIIDESGMPKERFSAEFPKEGPSILRIQQVVRGDSAAYFCASSPQFAGGNEQFFGPGTRLTVL.

This clone was seen a single time. This chain uses TRBV18 with TRBJ2-7; weak D call: TRBD1 (6 bases). The length of the CDR3 is 11 residues. V gave up 6 bases and J gave up 7 bases, with 10 bases separating them. CDR1 and CDR2 from the germline V gene are KGHSH and LQKENI. CDR3 DNA sequence: TGTGCCAGCTCCTCCCAGGGGGAGCAGTACGTC. It yields the protein CASSSQGEQYV.

The rearrangement joins TRBV4-1 to TRBJ1-1; D gene ambiguous. Trimming left V 4 bases short and J 0 bases short, with 9 bases between. Per the germline V gene, CDR1 is MGHRA and CDR2 is YSYEKL. The CDR3 has 14 residues. CDR3 sequence: CASSLLGMNTEAFF. In nucleotides, the CDR3 is TGCGCCAGCAGCCTCCTCGGCATGAACACTGAAGCTTTCTTT.

The rearrangement joins TRBV18 to TRBJ2-1; tentative D call: TRBD1 (5 bases). The V gene lost 6 bases and the J gene lost 10 bases, with 19 bases spanning the gap. This CDR3 comprises 14 residues. Germline values: CDR1 KGHSH, CDR2 LQKENI. The CDR3 nucleotides are TGTGCCAGCTCGGACCGACAGAGCTTTGGAGAGCAGTTCTTC. Translating gives CASSDRQSFGEQFF.

The V call is TRBV7-9, the J call TRBJ2-3, with TRBD2 matching 13 bases. V was pared by 5 bases and J by 3 bases, with 8 bases of the junction left unmatched. Germline values: CDR1 SEHNR, CDR2 FQNEAQ (reference sequence). This CDR3 is built from 17 residues. CDR3 region: CASSPGLAGARTDTQYF. For the CDR3, the DNA is TGTGCCAGCAGCCCTGGACTAGCGGGGGCTAGGACAGATACGCAGTATTTT.

The V and J genes are TRBV19 and TRBJ2-7; 9 bases are shared with TRBD1. Per the germline V gene, CDR1 is LNHDA and CDR2 is SQIVND (reference sequence). The CDR3 sequence is 17 residues long. V trimming: 10 bases; J trimming: 3 bases; junction bases outside the gene matches: 19. The CDR3, as DNA: TGTGCCACCAAAGGGAGACAGGGGGTTCGTCTTATCTACGAGCAGTACTTC. The encoded protein is CATKGRQGVRLIYEQYF.

The J gene is TRBJ1-1, the V gene TRBV10-1, with a tentative D call TRBD1 (6 bases). The V end was cut by 6 bases, the J end by 0 bases, with 8 bases between. The length of the CDR3 is 13 residues. Germline CDR1 reads WNHNN; CDR2 reads SYGVQD (reference sequence). The CDR3 DNA is TGCGCCAGCAGACAGGGAATGAACACTGAAGCTTTCTTT. It translates to CASRQGMNTEAFF.

The rearrangement uses TRBV19 and TRBJ2-5, with 7 positions matching TRBD2. CDR3 size: 16 residues. The J segment lost 5 bases and the V segment lost 3 bases, leaving 12 bases of the junction unmatched. Germline V lookup: CDR1 LNHDA, CDR2 SQIVND (reference sequence). In DNA form, the CDR3 reads TGTGCCAGTAGTATTAGCGGGCTCAAAACTATGGAGACCCAGTACTTC. Protein sequence: CASSISGLKTMETQYF.

This clone has more than one count but fewer than ten. V is TRBV18 and J is TRBJ1-1, with 7 nucleotides matching TRBD1. This CDR3 spans 15 amino acids. Germline V gene sequence: CDR1 KGHSH, CDR2 LQKENI. Trimming cost V 4 bases and J 2 bases; bases outside gene matches: 7. Written as DNA, the CDR3 is TGTGCCAGCTCACGAGGAGGGGGCTTTAACACTGAAGCTTTCTTT. Translating gives CASSRGGGFNTEAFF.

The genes are TRBV27 and TRBJ1-2; D not resolved. The V and J ends lost 4 bases and 6 bases respectively, with 12 bases between them. This CDR3 is 13 amino acids long. Germline CDR1 is MNHEY and CDR2 is SMNVEV (reference sequence). Here the CDR3 DNA reads TGTGCCAGCAGTTCCCGGCCTCCGCATGGCTACACCTTC. Encoded protein: CASSSRPPHGYTF.

V is TRBV19 and J is TRBJ1-1; 11 positions match TRBD1. Germline CDR1 LNHDA, CDR2 SQIVND (reference sequence). The trim removed 5 bases at V and 4 bases at J, leaving 18 bases unmatched. The CDR3 runs 19 residues. CDR3 bases: TGTGCCAGTAGTGTCAAGATACCGGGACAGGGGGTTCGGGGCACTGAAGCTTTCTTT. Amino acid sequence: CASSVKIPGQGVRGTEAFF. The whole variable domain, filled in from reference TRBV19 and TRBJ1-1, reads DGGITQSPKYLFRKEGQNVTLSCEQNLNHDAMYWYRQDPGQGLRLIYYSQIVNDFQKGDIAEGYSVSREKKESFPLTVTSAQKNPTAFYLCASSVKIPGQGVRGTEAFFGQGTRLTVV.

In this sample, this clone turned up a few times. The J gene is TRBJ2-1, the V gene TRBV12-3 or TRBV12-4; 9 bases fit TRBD1. The CDR3 totals 13 residues. V was clipped by 4 bases and J by 10 bases; unmatched bases: 5. The CDR3 DNA reads TGTGCCAGCAGTTACGGGACAGGGTTGGAGCAGTTCTTC. It yields the protein CASSYGTGLEQFF.

The CDR3 DNA follows: TGTGCCAGCAGCCCAGACGGCCTCTCCTACGAGCAGTACTTC. This translates into CASSPDGLSYEQYF. This sequence joins TRBV3-1 (or the pseudogene TRBV3-2) and TRBJ2-7; no firm D call. The germline CDR1 and CDR2 sequences are LGHDT and YNNKEL (reference sequence). V was clipped by 4 bases and J by 0 bases, with 10 bases between them. CDR3 size: 14 residues.

V usage is TRBV27 and J usage is TRBJ2-1, with 13 bases fitting TRBD2. The CDR3 runs 17 residues. CDR1 and CDR2 (germline): MNHEY, SMNVEV (reference sequence). J was trimmed by 2 bases and V by 5 bases; bases with no gene match: 6. In DNA, the CDR3 is TGTGCCAGCAGTCCCCGACTAGCGGGGGGCCCCTACAATGAGCAGTTCTTC. Its protein product is CASSPRLAGGPYNEQFF.

This rearrangement joins TRBV6-5 to TRBJ1-2; maybe TRBD1 (6 bases). The CDR3 has 13 amino acids. With 2 bases removed from V and 7 bases from J, the gap between germline ends came to 11 bases. Germline loops: CDR1 MNHEY, CDR2 SVGAGI. CDR3 coding DNA: TGTGCCAGCAGTTACGGGGGCCCTGGTGGCTACACCTTC. It encodes CASSYGGPGGYTF.

This clone has only one observation. The chain couples TRBV28 to TRBJ1-1, with TRBD1 as a possible D gene (5 bases). V lost 4 bases to trimming and J lost 1 base, with 10 bases between them. The CDR3 has 14 residues. Germline values: CDR1 MDHEN, CDR2 SYDVKM. DNA for the CDR3: TGTGCCAGCAGTTCCGGGACTCAGAACACTGAAGCTTTCTTT. It codes for CASSSGTQNTEAFF.

The rearrangement links TRBV5-1 to TRBJ2-2, with 10 bases aligning to TRBD2. The CDR3 runs to 17 residues. Germline CDR1 reads SGHRS; CDR2 reads YFSETQ. V lost 4 bases, J lost 7 bases, and 13 bases stayed unmatched. CDR3 sequence reads: CASSRTTSGARSGELFF. The CDR3 DNA follows: TGCGCCAGCAGCAGAACTACTAGCGGGGCTAGGAGCGGGGAGCTGTTTTTT.

The rearrangement uses TRBV3-1 (or the pseudogene TRBV3-2) and TRBJ2-5; 7 bases are shared with TRBD2. Losses at the gene ends were 10 bases for V and 9 bases for J; bases not matched to a gene: 14. In germline, CDR1 is LGHDT, CDR2 YNNKEL (reference sequence). The CDR3 contains 13 residues. The CDR3 coding sequence is TGTGCCACAGGGCTAGTTCCTGGGGGGGCCCAGTACTTC. It encodes CATGLVPGGAQYF.

This clone was seen once. The chain has TRBV4-1 and TRBJ2-2; 7 nucleotides match TRBD1. Germline trimming cut 4 bases from V and 4 bases from J; bases unmatched to any gene: 12. Germline assignment: CDR1 MGHRA and CDR2 YSYEKL. There are 17 residues in the CDR3. CDR3: CASSPKSQGYSTGELFF. The CDR3 DNA follows: TGCGCCAGCAGCCCGAAGTCACAGGGGTATAGCACCGGGGAGCTGTTTTTT.

This clone was seen just once. V and J are TRBV30 and TRBJ1-4; D call uncertain. Trimming left V 5 bases short and J 6 bases short, with 10 bases between. The CDR3 contains 12 residues. The germline V gene has CDR1 GTSNPN and CDR2 SVGIG (reference sequence). The CDR3 sequence: CAWSAAYEKLFF. The CDR3 region has the DNA TGTGCCTGGTCTGCTGCGTATGAAAAACTGTTTTTT. Based on the CDR3 plus reference TRBV30 and TRBJ1-4, the full variable domain is SQTIHQWPATLVQPVGSPLSLECTVEGTSNPNLYWYRQAAGRGLQLLFYSVGIGQISSEVPQNLSASRPQDRQFILSSKKLLLSDSGFYLCAWSAAYEKLFFGSGTQLSVL.

The V and J genes are TRBV5-4 and TRBJ1-2; 7 bases align to TRBD1. CDR3 length: 16 amino acids. V trimming: 4 bases; J trimming: 8 bases; junction bases outside the gene matches: 17. Germline V gene sequence: CDR1 SGHNT, CDR2 YYREEE (reference sequence). DNA for the CDR3: TGTGCCAGCAGCAACCCGGACAGGTTCACCCTTTTCGGCTACACCTTC. Its protein is CASSNPDRFTLFGYTF.

This chain uses TRBV5-1 with TRBJ1-5; D unresolved. The V end lost 1 base, the J end lost 1 base, and 9 bases lay between the germline ends. Germline V gene sequence: CDR1 SGHRS, CDR2 YFSETQ. This CDR3 is built from 15 residues. In DNA, the CDR3 is TGCGCCAGCAGCTTGTATCAGTCCAGCAATCAGCCCCAGCATTTT. This sequence encodes CASSLYQSSNQPQHF.

J is TRBJ2-1 and V is TRBV28; the match to TRBD2 covers 8 bases. CDR1 and CDR2 from the germline V gene are MDHEN and SYDVKM. With V trimmed by 4 bases and J by 8 bases, 7 bases remained unmatched. There are 14 residues in the CDR3. In DNA form, the CDR3 reads TGTGCCAGCAGTTCTAGCGGGCTGGGGTATGAGCAGTTCTTC. Translation gives CASSSSGLGYEQFF.

The chain joins TRBV30 to TRBJ1-6, with D possibly TRBD1 on 6 matching bases. V lost 2 bases, J lost 7 bases, and 9 bases lay in between. Germline V gene sequence: CDR1 GTSNPN, CDR2 SVGIG (reference sequence). The CDR3 contains 13 residues. As DNA, the CDR3 is TGTGCCTGGAGTATACAGGGAAATTCACCCCTCCACTTT. It translates to CAWSIQGNSPLHF.